The present T cell receptor (beta chain) was sequenced within a study of shared clonotypes between healthy human individuals. Points from the study as a whole: Some naive CD4 clonotypes, 4% to 6%, turned up in common across several donors. Naive subsets generally exceeded memory subsets in estimated richness. Researchers sampled only blood; tissue repertoires likely differ.

This clone was observed a handful of times. Its antigen is unknown. Every one of the donors was a Caucasian adult that lived in Nashville, Tennessee. CDR3 length equals 13 residues. Looked up from germline, CDR1 is MDHEN and CDR2 is SYDVKM. Trimming shortened V by 8 bases and J by 6 bases, and 14 bases separated the two germline ends. The repertoire was sequenced with immunoSEQ multiplex PCR; TCRdb's copy has only in-frame clones and lacks some. The sample lists about 2.5 million clones, under 95% occurring once. The sequence came from a man younger than 35 in good health. Some clones in this sample may be carry-over from other donors' samples. The chain links TRBV28 to TRBJ2-4, with TRBD2 as a possible D gene (5 bases). Sequenced sample: naive CD4+ T cells from PBMCs. Subset given: CD45RA+ positively selected. CDR3 in amino acids: CASLGRGRNIQYF. CDR3 sequence (DNA): TGTGCCAGCCTTGGTCGGGGTAGAAACATTCAGTACTTC.